This T cell receptor beta chain comes out of a study of T cells after yellow fever vaccination. Findings and limits, study-wide: Reappearing after the booster were most of the clones from primary vaccination (roughly 96% CD4, 88% CD8). By day 5 rather than day 15, the secondary response had peaked, though it was weaker.

The V and J ends lost 6 bases and 9 bases, in that order; junction bases with no gene match: 13. The germline V gene has CDR1 SQVTM and CDR2 ANQGSEA. The CDR3 loop spans 13 amino acids. A universal primer site and UMIs were added as TCR cDNA was made by 5'RACE template switching. TCRdb used MiXCR to reprocess the 5' RACE reads, holding one entry per CDR3 protein. Of around 29,000 distinct CDR3 sequences detected, roughly 6% appear once; the ten largest clones hold approximately 25%. This clonotype showed up many times. This specimen consisted of PBMCs, either bulk or a sorted T-cell subset (CD4+, CD8+, memory, or dextramer-sorted; not recorded which), obtained on the day of the yellow fever booster vaccination. This chain joins TRBV29-1 and TRBJ1-1; 7 bases line up with TRBD1. This TCR was sampled from a man under 40 who received the YFV17D yellow fever vaccine. CDR3 nucleotides: TGCAGCGTCACTTTCCCTGGGACAGCTAAAGCTTTCTTT. This codes for CSVTFPGTAKAFF.